Presented here are 30 T cell receptor beta chains from one specimen sequenced in a study of CD8 T cells in ankylosing spondylitis. Via MiXCR, TCRdb re-called the 5' RACE reads, giving one row per CDR3 protein. The sample contains some 150,000 distinct CDR3 sequences, roughly 44% of which appear only once. What was sequenced was synovial fluid, either unsorted or a sorted T cell fraction (not recorded which). The source of these receptors is a male donor with ankylosing spondylitis.

The chain uses TRBV2 and TRBJ1-1, with D unclear. The ends were cut back, 8 bases at V and 0 bases at J, with 7 bases in the middle. The CDR3 extends over 12 amino acids. CDR1 and CDR2 from the germline V gene are SNHLY and FYNNEI. CDR3 nucleotide sequence: TGTGCCAGCCCAGGCATGAACACTGAAGCTTTCTTT. Amino acid sequence: CASPGMNTEAFF.

This CDR3 reads CASSLRGIEQFF. The CDR3 DNA follows: TGTGCCAGCAGCTTAAGAGGGATTGAGCAGTTCTTC. This sequence joins TRBV11-2 and TRBJ2-1; maybe TRBD2 (5 bases). The germline V gene has CDR1 SGHAT and CDR2 FQNNGV. The CDR3 is made up of 12 amino acids. Trimming cost V 2 bases and J 9 bases, with 8 bases left between them.

In this sample, this clonotype turned up a few times. The rearrangement joins TRBV10-3 to TRBJ2-1; no definite D call. The germline gives CDR1 ENHRY, CDR2 SYGVKD. Trimming left V 7 bases short and J 2 bases short, with 9 bases between. The CDR3 has 13 amino acids. This CDR3 reads CAINTGPYNEQFF. In DNA, the CDR3 is TGTGCCATCAACACGGGCCCCTACAATGAGCAGTTCTTC.

The V call is TRBV6-4, the J call TRBJ2-3; 9 bases align to TRBD2. The V gene end was trimmed by 4 bases and the J gene end by 5 bases; junction bases not matched to a gene: 7. This CDR3 has 15 amino acids. Germline assignment: CDR1 MRHNA and CDR2 SNTAGT. The CDR3, as DNA: TGTGCCAGCAGTGCTGGCGGGGGGGCCCAAGATACGCAGTATTTT. Amino acids: CASSAGGGAQDTQYF.

Note on this clonotype: One junction end disagrees with the germline gene, perhaps due to a read error. The gene calls are TRBV2 and TRBJ1-1; D is perhaps TRBD1 (5 bases). CDR1 is SNHLY, CDR2 FYNNEI, per germline. The CDR3 has 15 residues. CDR3 nucleotide sequence: TGTGCCAGCAGTGAATGGGGACCGTGGTCGCGAGGCTCAATTTTC. It codes for CASSEWGPWSRGSIF.

V and J are TRBV29-1 and TRBJ1-2; D might be TRBD1 (5 bases). This CDR3 spans 15 amino acids. Germline V lookup: CDR1 SQVTM, CDR2 ANQGSEA. The germline V and J ends were trimmed by 1 base and 3 bases, with 15 bases remaining between them. The chain's CDR3 is CSVEGGWGLDYGYTF. Here the CDR3 DNA reads TGCAGCGTTGAAGGGGGTTGGGGGTTGGACTATGGCTACACCTTC.

The chain joins TRBV14 to TRBJ1-2; no clear D. Germline assignment: CDR1 SGHDN and CDR2 FVKESK. This CDR3 has 16 amino acids. Trimming pared 0 bases from V and 8 bases from J, leaving 19 bases between. CDR3 residues: CASSQDCHSCLGGYTF. The CDR3 region has the DNA TGTGCCAGCAGCCAAGATTGTCACTCCTGCCTAGGAGGCTACACCTTC.

V and J are TRBV4-3 and TRBJ2-1; the D call may be TRBD1 or TRBD2 (7 bases each). This CDR3 is 15 amino acids long. CDR1 LGHNA and CDR2 YSLEER come from the germline V gene. With 2 bases removed from V and 10 bases from J, the gap between germline ends came to 18 bases. CDR3 in DNA: TGCGCCAGCAGCCAACCTGCAGGGGGGGGTCGCGAGCAGTTCTTC. It is translated as CASSQPAGGGREQFF.

The V gene is TRBV20-1, the J gene TRBJ1-6, with D possibly TRBD1 on 5 matching bases. Trimming stripped 5 bases from V and 9 bases from J, with 23 bases between. The CDR3 runs 16 residues. Germline CDR1 and CDR2: DFQATT and SNEGSKA (reference sequence). In DNA form, the CDR3 reads TGCAGTGCTCCCAAAGTGGTGGGACTTGCTGGTTCACCCCTCCACTTT. Translating gives CSAPKVVGLAGSPLHF.

The CDR3 loop reads CASSPPGGPTYEQYF. The DNA for the CDR3 is TGTGCCAGCAGTCCCCCCGGGGGGCCGACCTACGAGCAGTACTTC. The V call is TRBV6-1, the J call TRBJ2-7; tentative D call: TRBD2 (7 bases). Germline loops: CDR1 MNHNS, CDR2 SASEGT. V lost 5 bases to trimming and J lost 2 bases, with 16 bases between them. This CDR3 contains 15 residues.

The CDR3 bases are TGTGCCAGCAGCCAGGAGGGCTCCAAAAACATTCAGTACTTC. Its translation: CASSQEGSKNIQYF. The chain joins TRBV7-9 to TRBJ2-4; possible D gene TRBD2, 6 bases. V was clipped by 5 bases and J by 2 bases, with 10 bases between them. This CDR3 region has 14 residues. Germline assignment: CDR1 SEHNR and CDR2 FQNEAQ (reference sequence).

The sample holds a few counts of this clonotype. The chain combines TRBV4-1 with TRBJ2-1; possibly TRBD1 for D (6 bases). V lost 4 bases, J lost 9 bases, and 13 bases lay in between. Germline V gives CDR1 MGHRA, CDR2 YSYEKL. This CDR3 has 13 amino acids. The CDR3 sequence is CASSPQGTTEQFF. The DNA of the CDR3 is TGCGCCAGCAGCCCCCAGGGGACGACTGAGCAGTTCTTC.

The V gene is TRBV6-2 or TRBV6-3, the J gene TRBJ2-2; the D gene is possibly TRBD2 (5 bases). The CDR3 is 15 amino acids. V dropped 4 bases and J dropped 3 bases, with 12 bases sitting between them. The germline gives CDR1 MNHEY, CDR2 SVGEGT. The CDR3 loop is CASSLESSDTGELFF. In DNA form, the CDR3 reads TGTGCCAGCAGTTTGGAGAGTAGCGACACCGGGGAGCTGTTTTTT.

The V gene is TRBV25-1, the J gene TRBJ2-1; 10 bases line up with TRBD2. The junction had 7 bases not matched to a gene; V was cut back by 8 bases and J by 9 bases. CDR1 is MGHDK and CDR2 is SYGVNS in the germline V gene. There are 13 residues in the CDR3. The CDR3 DNA reads as TGTGCCAGCGCTGGACTAGCGGTCGGTGAGCAGTTCTTC. Protein: CASAGLAVGEQFF.

The chain couples TRBV7-7 to TRBJ2-7, with D possibly being TRBD2 (6 bases). Trimming shortened V by 5 bases and J by 5 bases, and 19 bases separated the two germline ends. The CDR3 runs to 15 residues. Germline V gene sequence: CDR1 SSHAT, CDR2 FNYEAQ (reference sequence). As DNA, the CDR3 is TGTGCCAGCAGCCTCGGGACTCCAGGTCTACACGAGCAGTACTTC. Translation gives CASSLGTPGLHEQYF.

This clonotype has just a few counts. The chain employs TRBV6-1 and TRBJ1-1; 12 positions match TRBD1. Trimming took 6 bases from V and 4 from J; bases not matched to a gene: 15. Germline V CDR1 and CDR2: MNHNS, SASEGT. The CDR3 runs 18 residues. CDR3 amino acids: CASRTIDRDRGLGTEAFF. In DNA form, the CDR3 reads TGTGCCAGCAGGACGATAGACCGGGACAGGGGGCTAGGCACTGAAGCTTTCTTT.

The table lists this clonotype with a few counts. V and J are TRBV11-2 and TRBJ2-1, with D maybe TRBD2 (6 bases). The CDR3 is 16 residues long. Germline V gene sequence: CDR1 SGHAT, CDR2 FQNNGV. The V and J ends lost 2 bases and 0 bases respectively, with 11 bases between them. The CDR3 loop reads CASSLYGTSSYNEQFF. The DNA of the CDR3 is TGTGCCAGCAGCTTATATGGGACTTCCTCCTACAATGAGCAGTTCTTC.

CDR3 sequence (DNA): TGTGCCAGCAGTGGGACAGGGGGCTCGTACAATGAGCAGTTCTTC. It encodes CASSGTGGSYNEQFF. The genes are TRBV12-3 or TRBV12-4 and TRBJ2-1, with 12 bases identical to TRBD1. The trim removed 5 bases at V and 4 bases at J, leaving 3 bases unmatched. This CDR3 contains 15 residues.

The J gene is TRBJ2-2, the V gene TRBV2, with 8 bases identical to TRBD2. The length of the CDR3 is 19 residues. J gave up 3 bases and V 1 base, and 13 bases lay outside the gene matches. Germline lookup yields CDR1 SNHLY and CDR2 FYNNEI. The CDR3 DNA is TGTGCCAGCAGTGAAGGGACTAGCCAAAGTTGGATTCACACCGGGGAGCTGTTTTTT. This encodes CASSEGTSQSWIHTGELFF.

Ten or more counts support this clonotype. Here the CDR3 reads CASSDTYEQYF. CDR3 sequence (DNA): TGCGCCAGCAGCGACACCTACGAGCAGTACTTC. The rearrangement uses TRBV5-1 and TRBJ2-7; D call uncertain. Trimming removed 4 bases from V and 2 bases from J, with 4 bases in between. Per the germline V gene, CDR1 is SGHRS and CDR2 is YFSETQ. The CDR3 is made up of 11 amino acids. Full variable domain (remainder filled in from reference TRBV5-1 and TRBJ2-7): KAGVTQTPRYLIKTRGQQVTLSCSPISGHRSVSWYQQTPGQGLQFLFEYFSETQRNKGNFPGRFSGRQFSNSRSEMNVSTLELGDSALYLCASSDTYEQYFGPGTRLTVT.

This clonotype was seen a single time. The chain combines TRBV4-1 with TRBJ2-1; 7 nucleotides match TRBD1. This CDR3 contains 18 residues. CDR1 MGHRA and CDR2 YSYEKL come from the germline V gene. V shed 0 bases and J 0 bases; nucleotides not matched to a gene: 8. DNA for the CDR3: TGCGCCAGCAGCCAAGAAGGGAAGGGGGACAGCTCCTACAATGAGCAGTTCTTC. This codes for CASSQEGKGDSSYNEQFF.

V usage is TRBV28 and J usage is TRBJ2-2; a weak D match, TRBD2 (5 bases). Trimming left V 2 bases short and J 1 base short, with 11 bases between. This CDR3 is built from 16 residues. The germline V gene encodes CDR1 MDHEN and CDR2 SYDVKM. The CDR3 DNA follows: TGTGCCAGCAGTTTACCCCGGGAAGGGAACACCGGGGAGCTGTTTTTT. Its translation is CASSLPREGNTGELFF.

The chain carries TRBV7-9 and TRBJ1-2; D is unresolved. V was shortened by 1 base and J by 7 bases, with 10 bases between the two germline ends. CDR3 length: 13 amino acids. The germline V gene has CDR1 SEHNR and CDR2 FQNEAQ (reference sequence). The CDR3 DNA is TGTGCCAGCAGCTTAGGATGGGCGGCTGGCTACACCTTC. Amino acid sequence: CASSLGWAAGYTF.

The chain combines TRBV18 with TRBJ1-2, with no clear D. Germline CDR1 reads KGHSH; CDR2 reads LQKENI. The CDR3 runs 13 residues. V gave up 2 bases and J gave up 3 bases, with 7 bases separating them. The DNA of the CDR3 is TGTGCCAGCTCACCAGTGGGATACTATGGCTACACCTTC. Translation gives CASSPVGYYGYTF.

J is TRBJ2-2 and V is TRBV24-1, with 10 bases aligning to TRBD1. The CDR3 consists of 16 residues. V was clipped by 3 bases and J by 3 bases; unmatched bases: 3. Germline values: CDR1 KGHDR, CDR2 SFDVKD. The CDR3 loop is CATSDRQGAYTGELFF. CDR3 nucleotide sequence: TGTGCCACCAGTGATAGACAGGGGGCCTACACCGGGGAGCTGTTTTTT.

The chain joins TRBV28 to TRBJ2-5, with 10 bases fitting TRBD2. The CDR3 has 18 residues. The J segment lost 4 bases and the V segment lost 0 bases, leaving 11 bases of the junction unmatched. Germline values: CDR1 MDHEN, CDR2 SYDVKM. CDR3 DNA: TGTGCCAGCAGTTTATGCTGCGCTAGCGGGAGAGAGAGAGAGACCCAGTACTTC. It yields the protein CASSLCCASGRERETQYF.

This clonotype was recorded only once. An end of the junction differs from the germline gene, which may be a read error. CDR3 loop: CSSSSRGFGETQYF. CDR3 nucleotide sequence: TGTTCCAGCAGCTCACGAGGGTTCGGAGAGACCCAGTACTTC. The J gene is TRBJ2-5, the V gene TRBV7-9; possibly TRBD2 for D (5 bases). CDR1 is SEHNR, CDR2 FQNEAQ, per germline (reference sequence). The CDR3 has 14 residues.

V gene TRBV29-1 combines with J gene TRBJ2-7; D perhaps matches TRBD2 (5 bases). V was pared by 8 bases and J by 0 bases, with 14 bases between. The CDR3 is 13 amino acids. Germline values: CDR1 SQVTM, CDR2 ANQGSEA. DNA for the CDR3: TGCAGCATCCGACCGGGGTACTCCTACGAGCAGTACTTC. Translated, it gives CSIRPGYSYEQYF.

This clonotype was seen a handful of times. This chain's CDR3 is CAISKQGEEAFF. The CDR3 DNA reads as TGTGCCATCAGCAAGCAGGGGGAGGAAGCTTTCTTT. The V and J genes are TRBV10-3 and TRBJ1-1; 7 positions match TRBD1. This CDR3 spans 12 amino acids. Germline CDR1 is ENHRY and CDR2 is SYGVKD. The trim removed 6 bases at V and 8 bases at J, leaving 6 bases unmatched.

The rearrangement uses TRBV20-1 and TRBJ1-1; TRBD1 agrees at 7 bases. This CDR3 contains 15 residues. The germline V gene encodes CDR1 DFQATT and CDR2 SNEGSKA (reference sequence). V lost 3 bases and J lost 1; bases outside the gene matches: 8. CDR3 loop: CSAREDRAGNTEAFF. CDR3 DNA sequence: TGCAGTGCTAGGGAAGACAGGGCGGGGAACACTGAAGCTTTCTTT.